These 26 T cell receptor beta chains were sequenced from one sample in a study of tissue T cells after allogeneic stem cell transplantation. Libraries were prepared by immunoSEQ multiplex PCR; TCRdb keeps only in-frame clonotypes and omits some of them. Of about 1,900 clones listed, 35% to 55% are singletons. Sample time point: mouse harvest day 14 after allogeneic transplant. Mouse grafts combined 10^7 T-cell-depleted bone marrow cells with 10^6 splenic CD5+ T cells. Specimen: lymph node tissue. These TCRs come from a female BALB/c mouse given C57BL/6 T cells with graft-versus-host disease after an allogeneic hematopoietic cell transplant.

This clone has only a few counts. The germline and genes are mouse ones. Read sequence stops 1 residue before the CDR3 end, and the germline J gene provides the missing end. The V gene is TRBV16, the J gene TRBJ2-5; D remains ambiguous. This CDR3 contains 14 residues. Trimming pared 0 bases from V and 2 bases from J, leaving 6 bases between. Looked up from germline, CDR1 is SGHSA and CDR2 is FRNQAP. The CDR3 sequence: CASSLETLQDTQYF. CDR3 DNA, as far as it was read: TGTGCAAGCAGCTTAGAGACGCTCCAAGACACCCAGTAC. Together with reference TRBV16 and TRBJ2-5, the CDR3 gives the full variable domain: NAGVIQTPRHKVTGKGQEATLWCEPISGHSAVFWYRQTIVQGLEFLTYFRNQAPIDDSGMPKERFSAQMPNQSHSTLKIQSTQPQDSAVYLCASSLETLQDTQYFGPGTRLLVL.

Comment on this clone: The listed genes are named as in mouse. The CDR3 end lies 1 residue beyond the end of the read and is filled in from the germline J gene. The chain couples TRBV26 to TRBJ2-5; 12 bases are a match to TRBD2. V trimming: 2 bases; J trimming: 5 bases; junction bases outside the gene matches: 2. The CDR3 is 15 amino acids. From germline, CDR1 is KGHPV and CDR2 FQNQEV (reference sequence). Partial CDR3 DNA: TGTGCCAGCAGTCTGGACTGGGGGGGCAGAGACACCCAGTAC. It encodes CASSLDWGGRDTQY. The full CDR3 protein is CASSLDWGGRDTQYF.

In the case of this clone: Genes here carry mouse names. The CDR3 end is not reached by the read, which stops 1 residue before it; the germline J gene fills it in. The chain recombines TRBV1 with TRBJ2-2, with 8 bases that match TRBD2. The CDR3 contains 16 residues. V shed 0 bases, J shed 3 bases, and the junction held 3 bases outside the gene matches. Germline CDR1 reads NSQYPW; CDR2 reads LRSPGD (reference sequence). The CDR3 bases that were read are TGCACCTGCAGTGCAGATACACTGGGGGACACCGGGCAGCTCTAC. Translated: CTCSADTLGDTGQLY. The whole CDR3 region reads CTCSADTLGDTGQLYF.

With respect to this clone: The genes are named according to mouse. Read sequence stops 1 residue before the CDR3 end, and the germline J gene provides the missing end. V usage is TRBV16 and J usage is TRBJ2-7; no clear D. This CDR3 comprises 11 residues. CDR1 and CDR2 (germline): SGHSA, FRNQAP. Trimming took 2 bases from V and 3 from J, leaving 2 bases between them. The sequenced part of the CDR3 DNA is TGTGCAAGCAGCTTACTCTATGAACAGTAC. It encodes CASSLLYEQY. The CDR3 in full is CASSLLYEQYF.

Details on this clone: Gene names and germline match the mouse. The read ends 1 residue early relative to the CDR3; the germline J gene fills the gap. V usage is TRBV26 and J usage is TRBJ1-1, with D tentatively TRBD1 (5 bases). The CDR3 spans 13 residues. CDR1 and CDR2 (germline): KGHPV, FQNQEV (reference sequence). Trimming took off 4 bases at V and 3 bases at J, with 9 bases between the two ends. This chain's CDR3 is CASSRQGDTEVFF. The sequenced part of the CDR3 DNA is TGTGCCAGCAGTCGGCAGGGTGACACAGAAGTCTTC.

On this clone: Any gene name here is a mouse gene name. The read ends 1 residue early relative to the CDR3; the germline J gene fills the gap. The chain combines TRBV17 with TRBJ2-7; 8 nucleotides align to TRBD2. The CDR3 runs 15 residues. Germline V gene lookup returns CDR1 MNHDT and CDR2 YYDKIL. V trimming: 0 bases; J trimming: 5 bases; junction bases outside the gene matches: 6. The covered CDR3 bases are TGTGCTAGCAGTAGAGATACGGGGGGGCGCGATGAACAGTAC. Translating it yields CASSRDTGGRDEQY. The entire CDR3 protein reads CASSRDTGGRDEQYF.

Concerning this clone itself: The genes and germline here are from mouse. CDR3: CASSFRGQDTQYF. The CDR3 bases that were read are TGTGCAAGCAGCTTTCGGGGGCAAGACACCCAGTAC. The rearrangement uses TRBV16 and TRBJ2-5, with D perhaps assigned TRBD1 or TRBD2 (5 bases each). The read comes to an end 1 residue before the CDR3 does, leaving the germline J gene to fill in the end. The CDR3 loop spans 13 amino acids. Germline V CDR1 and CDR2: SGHSA, FRNQAP. Trimming removed 3 bases at V and 3 bases at J, with 7 bases between. Full variable domain (outside the CDR3, taken from reference TRBV16 and TRBJ2-5): NAGVIQTPRHKVTGKGQEATLWCEPISGHSAVFWYRQTIVQGLEFLTYFRNQAPIDDSGMPKERFSAQMPNQSHSTLKIQSTQPQDSAVYLCASSFRGQDTQYFGPGTRLLVL.

A remark on this clone: Mouse gene names apply. The CDR3 is cut off 1 residue early in the read; its end comes from the germline J gene. This chain connects TRBV1 to TRBJ2-5, with 9 bases that match TRBD1. This CDR3 is built from 12 residues. CDR1 is NSQYPW, CDR2 LRSPGD, per germline (reference sequence). V trimming: 6 bases; J trimming: 6 bases; junction bases outside the gene matches: 1. The covered CDR3 bases are TGCACCTGCAGGGGGACAGGGGACACCCAGTAC. This sequence encodes CTCRGTGDTQY. The complete CDR3 reads CTCRGTGDTQYF.

Note on this clone: Each gene name is a mouse one. The read terminates 1 residue before the CDR3 end, so the remaining end is supplied by the germline J gene. The chain recombines TRBV19 with TRBJ1-2; TRBD1 aligns across 12 bases. The germline V gene has CDR1 FNHDT and CDR2 SITEND (reference sequence). This CDR3 spans 16 amino acids. With V trimmed by 3 bases and J by 3 bases, 6 bases remained unmatched. Incomplete CDR3 DNA: TGTGCCAGCAGTACCCCGGGACAGGGGGCGGACTCCGACTACACC. Protein: CASSTPGQGADSDYT. The whole CDR3 sequence reads CASSTPGQGADSDYTF.

This clone was counted between two and nine times. Mouse gene names and germline throughout. The read is 1 residue too short to cover the CDR3 end, so that end is filled in from the germline J gene. J is TRBJ2-1 and V is TRBV12-1; D gene uncertain. Germline assignment: CDR1 SGHSN and CDR2 HYEKVE. The germline V and J ends were trimmed by 4 bases and 1 base, with 7 bases remaining between them. The CDR3 totals 13 residues. The CDR3 region is CASSLRNYAEQFF. The covered CDR3 bases are TGTGCCAGCTCCCTCAGGAACTATGCTGAGCAGTTC.

About this clone: Mouse gene names and germline throughout. The CDR3 is cut off 1 residue early in the read; its end comes from the germline J gene. The chain couples TRBV13-2 to TRBJ2-7; 7 nucleotides match TRBD1. The CDR3 covers 14 residues. The junction had 7 bases not matched to a gene; V was cut back by 7 bases and J by 0 bases. CDR1 and CDR2 (germline): NNHNN, SYGAGS (reference sequence). The CDR3 reads CASSRAGGSYEQYF. CDR3 DNA, as far as it was read: TGTGCCAGCAGTAGGGCAGGGGGCTCCTATGAACAGTAC.

This clone is judged large (0.1 to 1%). Mouse gene names and germline throughout. Read sequence stops 1 residue before the CDR3 end, and the germline J gene provides the missing end. V and J are TRBV3 and TRBJ2-7, with 7 positions matching TRBD1. The CDR3 runs to 12 residues. The ends lost 4 bases at V and 4 bases at J; junction bases unmatched: 1. From germline, CDR1 is SNHLY and CDR2 FYNGKV (reference sequence). The CDR3 sequence is CASSSGQYEQYF. The part of the CDR3 DNA that was read is TGTGCCAGCAGCTCGGGACAGTATGAACAGTAC.

Details on this clone: Gene names are mouse gene names. The read falls 1 residue short of the CDR3 end, and the missing part is taken from the germline J gene. The gene calls are TRBV26 and TRBJ1-2; no reliable D call. The CDR3 extends over 13 amino acids. With 4 bases removed from V and 0 bases from J, the gap between germline ends came to 6 bases. Germline V lookup: CDR1 KGHPV, CDR2 FQNQEV (reference sequence). Partial CDR3 DNA: TGTGCCAGCAGTCCCCAAGCAAACTCCGACTACACC. Its translation: CASSPQANSDYT. The CDR3, in full, reads CASSPQANSDYTF.

This clone was counted a few times. Mouse names are used for the genes. Read coverage stops 1 residue before the CDR3 terminus; the germline J gene supplies the remainder. This chain uses TRBV13-2 with TRBJ1-2; weak D call: TRBD1 (6 bases). Trimming pared 3 bases from V and 0 bases from J, leaving 12 bases between. This CDR3 has 15 amino acids. The V gene's germline CDR1 is NNHNN and CDR2 SYGAGS (reference sequence). CDR3 DNA, as far as it was read: TGTGCCAGCGGTGGTCCGGGACAAACAAACTCCGACTACACC. Protein product: CASGGPGQTNSDYT. The whole CDR3 region reads CASGGPGQTNSDYTF.

As regards this clone: Any gene name here is a mouse gene name. The CDR3 end is not reached by the read, which stops 1 residue before it; the germline J gene fills it in. The chain joins TRBV13-3 to TRBJ2-4, with a weak D call TRBD2 (7 bases). Per germline, CDR1 NNHDY and CDR2 SYVADS. V dropped 0 bases and J dropped 4 bases, with 12 bases sitting between them. The CDR3 loop spans 15 amino acids. CDR3 region: CASSDEGGGKNTLYF. CDR3 bases read: TGTGCCAGCAGTGATGAGGGGGGGGGAAAAAACACCTTGTAC.

With respect to this clone: The gene symbols are mouse symbols. Read coverage stops 1 residue before the CDR3 terminus; the germline J gene supplies the remainder. The rearrangement uses TRBV4 and TRBJ2-3, with 11 bases fitting TRBD2. The V gene's germline CDR1 is LGHDT and CDR2 YNNKQL (reference sequence). The CDR3 is 16 residues long. With 7 bases clipped from V and 0 bases from J, the junction kept 6 bases outside the gene matches. The sequenced part of the CDR3 DNA is TGTGCCAGCATGAGGGACTGGGGGTCTAGTGCAGAAACGCTGTAT. This gives the protein CASMRDWGSSAETLY. The complete CDR3 protein is CASMRDWGSSAETLYF.

Within the sample, this clone is large. Genes and germline come from the mouse. The CDR3 end lies 1 residue beyond the end of the read and is filled in from the germline J gene. The chain is built from TRBV21 and TRBJ2-3; 9 nucleotides line up with TRBD1. TRBV21 counts as an open reading frame of uncertain function. There are 15 residues in the CDR3. The junction had 2 bases not matched to a gene; V was cut back by 0 bases and J by 4 bases. CDR3 sequence: CASSQSGQGSETLYF. The CDR3 bases that were read are TGTGCTAGCAGTCAATCTGGACAGGGGTCAGAAACGCTGTAT.

A note on this clone: Gene names refer to mouse genes. The observed sequence ends 1 residue before the CDR3 terminus, with the missing tail filled in from the germline J gene. The J gene is TRBJ2-5, the V gene TRBV26; TRBD1 is a possible D gene (5 bases). CDR3 length equals 14 residues. V shed 3 bases and J shed 1 base, with 8 bases lying between them. Germline CDR1 is KGHPV and CDR2 is FQNQEV (reference sequence). The part of the CDR3 DNA that was read is TGTGCCAGCAGTCTCCAGGGAGACCAAGACACCCAGTAC. This gives the protein CASSLQGDQDTQY. The complete CDR3 sequence is CASSLQGDQDTQYF.

For this clone: Gene labels here are mouse ones. The read ends 1 residue early relative to the CDR3; the germline J gene fills the gap. V is TRBV23 and J is TRBJ2-4; the table calls TRBD2, which could not be checked here. Germline-derived CDR1 and CDR2 are KGHTA and FQNQQP. This CDR3 has 16 residues. CDR3 bases read: TGCTCCAGCAGTCAGACTGGGGGGGCCGCTCAAAACACCTTGTAC. Its translation is CSSSQTGGAAQNTLY. The CDR3 in full is CSSSQTGGAAQNTLYF.

A note on this clone: Germline and genes here are mouse. Read coverage stops 1 residue before the CDR3 terminus; the germline J gene supplies the remainder. This chain joins TRBV13-1 and TRBJ2-7, with D possibly being TRBD1 (6 bases). The length of the CDR3 is 14 residues. CDR1 and CDR2 from the germline V gene are NSHNY and SYGAGN. The germline V and J ends were trimmed by 3 bases and 4 bases, with 14 bases remaining between them. CDR3 DNA, as far as it was read: TGTGCCAGCAGTGCTACAGGGAGGATATATGAACAGTAC. Its protein product is CASSATGRIYEQY. The full CDR3 sequence reads CASSATGRIYEQYF.

In regard to this clone: The germline and genes are mouse ones. The read falls 1 residue short of the CDR3 end, and the missing part is taken from the germline J gene. This rearrangement joins TRBV12-1 to TRBJ1-4; the D is unclear. This CDR3 has 12 residues. V lost 2 bases to trimming and J lost 4 bases, with 4 bases between them. Germline-derived CDR1 and CDR2 are SGHSN and HYEKVE. The CDR3 spells CASSPYNERLFF. The sequenced CDR3 bases are TGTGCCAGCTCTCCTTACAACGAAAGATTATTT.

This clone was detected only a few times. Gene names refer to mouse genes. The read comes to an end 1 residue before the CDR3 does, leaving the germline J gene to fill in the end. The chain uses TRBV15 and TRBJ1-3; TRBD1 matches at 7 bases. CDR3 length: 14 residues. The V gene's germline CDR1 is SGHND and CDR2 FRSKSL. V was pared by 6 bases and J by 0 bases, with 2 bases of the junction left unmatched. The CDR3 protein is CASSRGSSGNTLYF. The CDR3 bases that were read are TGTGCCAGCAGCAGGGGGTCTTCTGGAAATACGCTCTAT.

Turning to this clone: These gene names are mouse names. The read ends 1 residue before the CDR3 terminus; that terminus is restored from the germline J gene. The V and J genes are TRBV1 and TRBJ1-1; maybe TRBD1 (5 bases). Germline V gene data show CDR1 as NSQYPW and CDR2 as LRSPGD (reference sequence). The CDR3 runs 14 residues. V shed 2 bases and J shed 1 base, with 8 bases lying between them. This chain's CDR3 is CTCSARDRNTEVFF. The CDR3 DNA, read in part, is TGCACCTGCAGTGCAAGAGACAGAAACACAGAAGTCTTC.

In its sample, this clone was seen a few times. The genes and germline here are from mouse. The CDR3 end lies 1 residue beyond the end of the read and is filled in from the germline J gene. The chain combines TRBV26 with TRBJ2-7, with 9 positions matching TRBD1. V shed 6 bases, J shed 5 bases, and the junction held 2 bases outside the gene matches. This CDR3 is built from 12 residues. In germline, CDR1 is KGHPV, CDR2 FQNQEV (reference sequence). The CDR3 is CASSRDRDEQYF. The sequenced CDR3 bases are TGTGCCAGCAGCCGGGACAGGGATGAACAGTAC.

Comment on this clone: These gene names are mouse names. The read stops 1 residue short of the end of the CDR3; the missing end is completed from the germline J gene. The rearrangement joins TRBV19 to TRBJ1-5; TRBD1 aligns across 7 bases. The germline gives CDR1 FNHDT, CDR2 SITEND (reference sequence). With 3 bases clipped from V and 3 bases from J, the junction kept 6 bases outside the gene matches. This CDR3 spans 15 amino acids. Partial CDR3 DNA: TGTGCCAGCAGTACCCCGGGACAGCCCAACCAGGCTCCGCTT. The encoded protein is CASSTPGQPNQAPL. The entire CDR3 reads CASSTPGQPNQAPLF.

Comment on this clone: Here the gene names and germline are mouse. Read sequence stops 1 residue before the CDR3 end, and the germline J gene provides the missing end. The genes are TRBV13-1 and TRBJ2-5, with 7 bases fitting TRBD1. Germline assignment: CDR1 NSHNY and CDR2 SYGAGN. V trimming: 7 bases; J trimming: 2 bases; junction bases outside the gene matches: 4. This CDR3 region has 13 residues. CDR3 amino acids: CASSQGSQDTQYF. Partial CDR3 DNA: TGTGCCAGCTCACAGGGGTCCCAAGACACCCAGTAC.